This T cell receptor beta chain was sequenced for a study of T-cell memory formation after mild COVID-19. General study points: Memory sampled before infection contained some responding clones, suggesting cross-reactive memory joined.

TCR alpha and TCR beta cDNA libraries carrying sample barcodes and UMIs were produced by 5'RACE using constant-segment primers. Using its own MiXCR run on the 5' RACE reads, TCRdb lists one record per CDR3 protein. The top ten hold about 29% of the sample, which has 70,000 to 100,000 distinct CDR3 sequences, around an eighth seen once. This clonotype was picked up a small number of times. What it binds is unknown. CDR3 length: 14 residues. Trimming pared 3 bases from V and 5 bases from J, leaving 13 bases between. The germline CDR1 and CDR2 sequences are LNHDA and SQIVND (reference sequence). The TCR sequence derives from an adult woman who had mild COVID-19 (a few samples of this study predate the infection). Cell type and time point are not known. Specimen: PBMCs or a T cell subset sorted from them (not recorded which). The chain combines TRBV19 with TRBJ1-2, with D perhaps TRBD1 (5 bases). CDR3 sequence reads: CASSIPGTSYGYTF. DNA for the CDR3: TGTGCCAGTAGTATCCCCGGGACTTCTTATGGCTACACCTTC.